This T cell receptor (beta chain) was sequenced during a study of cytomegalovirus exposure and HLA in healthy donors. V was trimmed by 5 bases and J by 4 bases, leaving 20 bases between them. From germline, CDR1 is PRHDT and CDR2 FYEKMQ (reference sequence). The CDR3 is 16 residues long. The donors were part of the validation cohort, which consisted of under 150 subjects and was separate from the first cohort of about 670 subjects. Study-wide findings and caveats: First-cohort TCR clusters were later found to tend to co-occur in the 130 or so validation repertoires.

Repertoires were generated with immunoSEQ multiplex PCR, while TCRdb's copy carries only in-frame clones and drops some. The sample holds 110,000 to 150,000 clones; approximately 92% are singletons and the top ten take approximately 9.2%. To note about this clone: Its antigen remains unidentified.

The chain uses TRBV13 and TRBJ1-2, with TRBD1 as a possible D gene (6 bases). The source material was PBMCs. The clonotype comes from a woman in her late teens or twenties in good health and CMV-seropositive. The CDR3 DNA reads TGTGCCAGCAGCCTAAATGGGGACACCGGCCTCTATGGCTACACCTTC. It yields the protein CASSLNGDTGLYGYTF. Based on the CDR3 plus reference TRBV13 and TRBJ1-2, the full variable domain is AAGVIQSPRHLIKEKRETATLKCYPIPRHDTVYWYQQGPGQDPQFLISFYEKMQSDKGSIPDRFSAQQFSDYHSELNMSSLELGDSALYFCASSLNGDTGLYGYTFGSGTRLTVV.